This entry is about one T cell receptor (beta chain). What it binds is not known. Peripheral blood, roughly 11 milliliters per donor, was collected. They isolated at least 7 million PBMCs from each sample. Alongside a J-beta primer mix, a sample-barcoded 5' primer served in a second PCR lasting roughly 7 to 12 cycles. Unique molecular identifiers of 12 random nucleotides labeled each cDNA. One entry per CDR3 protein, called by TCRdb with MiXCR from the 5' RACE reads. This table holds about 2 million distinct CDR3 sequences, 49% found once. This specimen comes from a study of blood T cells in healthy people across ages. Study conclusions and caveats: Relative to aged donors, long-lived donors carried more naive CD4+ cells and displayed higher diversity.

The CDR3 is made up of 21 amino acids. Germline CDR1 MDHEN, CDR2 SYDVKM. The sample was blood. The clonotype comes from a woman in her thirties or forties in good health. The chain is built from TRBV28 and TRBJ2-5; 10 nucleotides align to TRBD2. With the DNA end fitting TRBJ2-7 better, the J assignment may be wrong. CDR3: CASSYVSSGSGGASGPYEQYF. The CDR3 nucleotides are TGTGCCAGCAGTTACGTCTCCTCGGGGAGCGGGGGGGCCTCAGGTCCCTACGAGCAGTACTTC.